Only a few counts were recorded for the clone carrying this TCR beta chain. As yet, its antigen is unknown. The sample comes from a study of beta chain features in type 1 diabetes. Findings and limits, study-wide: Type 1 diabetes patients had TCRB CDR3s that were shorter (moderately but significantly so) in all four CD4+ subsets.

The germline V and J ends were trimmed by 5 bases and 9 bases, with 14 bases remaining between them. This CDR3 has 13 residues. Germline V gene sequence: CDR1 SGHAT, CDR2 FQNNGV. Reverse transcribing all isolated RNA meant expressed TCRB transcripts were sequenced. Assay used: immunoSEQ multiplex PCR; TCRdb lists only in-frame clones, some missing. Of over 200,000 clones listed, approximately 11% are singletons. V usage is TRBV11-2 and J usage is TRBJ2-4; D perhaps matches TRBD2 (5 bases). Sequencing was done on a sample of naive CD4+ T cells from blood. The sequence was collected from a young man with type 1 diabetes. The CDR3 DNA follows: TGTGCCAGCAGCGCGGACGAAAGCGGCATTCAGTACTTC. Translation gives CASSADESGIQYF. Combining the CDR3 with reference TRBV11-2 and TRBJ2-4 gives the whole variable domain EAGVAQSPRYKIIEKRQSVAFWCNPISGHATLYWYQQILGQGPKLLIQFQNNGVVDDSQLPKDRFSAERLKGVDSTLKIQPAKLEDSAVYLCASSADESGIQYFGAGTRLSVL.